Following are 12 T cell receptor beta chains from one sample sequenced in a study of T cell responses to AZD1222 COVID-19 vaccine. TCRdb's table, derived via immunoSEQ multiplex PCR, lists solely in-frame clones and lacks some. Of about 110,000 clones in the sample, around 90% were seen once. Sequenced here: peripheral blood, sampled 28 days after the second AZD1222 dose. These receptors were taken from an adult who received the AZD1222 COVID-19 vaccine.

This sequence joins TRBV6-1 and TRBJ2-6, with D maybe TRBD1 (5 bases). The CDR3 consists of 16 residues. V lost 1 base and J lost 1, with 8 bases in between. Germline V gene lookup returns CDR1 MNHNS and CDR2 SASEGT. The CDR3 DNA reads TGTGCCAGCAGTGAAGGAGGACATTCTGGGGCCAACGTCCTGACTTTC. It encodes CASSEGGHSGANVLTF.

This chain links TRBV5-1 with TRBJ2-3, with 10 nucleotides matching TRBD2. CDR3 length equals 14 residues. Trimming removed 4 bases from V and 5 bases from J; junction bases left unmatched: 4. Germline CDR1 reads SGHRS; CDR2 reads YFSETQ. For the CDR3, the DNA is TGCGCCAGCAGCCAAAGCGGGGGGGAAGATACGCAGTATTTT. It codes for CASSQSGGEDTQYF.

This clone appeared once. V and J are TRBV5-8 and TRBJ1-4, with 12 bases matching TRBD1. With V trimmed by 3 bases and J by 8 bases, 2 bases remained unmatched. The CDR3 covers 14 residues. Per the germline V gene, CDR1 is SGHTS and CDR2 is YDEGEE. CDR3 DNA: TGTGCCAGCAGCTCCGGGACAGGGGGCGAAAAACTGTTTTTT. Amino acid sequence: CASSSGTGGEKLFF.

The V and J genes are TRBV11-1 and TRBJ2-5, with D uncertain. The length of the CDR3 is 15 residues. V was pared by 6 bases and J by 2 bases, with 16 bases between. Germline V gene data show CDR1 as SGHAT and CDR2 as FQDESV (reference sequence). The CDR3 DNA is TGTGCCAGCAGAAACATACGGACGGCACAAGAGACCCAGTACTTC. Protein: CASRNIRTAQETQYF.

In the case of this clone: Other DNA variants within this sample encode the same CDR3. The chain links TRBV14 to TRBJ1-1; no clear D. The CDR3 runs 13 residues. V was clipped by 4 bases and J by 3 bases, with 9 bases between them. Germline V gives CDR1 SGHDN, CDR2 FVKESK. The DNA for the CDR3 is TGTGCCAGCAGCCCCCTTCCGTACACTGAAGCTTTCTTT. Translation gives CASSPLPYTEAFF.

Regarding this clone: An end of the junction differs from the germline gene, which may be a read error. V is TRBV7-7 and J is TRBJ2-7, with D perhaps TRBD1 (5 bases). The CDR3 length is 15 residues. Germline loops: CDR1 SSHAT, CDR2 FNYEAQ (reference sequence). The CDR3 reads CASSPRLGQGYEQYF. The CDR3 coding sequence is TGTGCTAGCAGCCCGCGATTAGGGCAGGGATACGAGCAGTACTTC. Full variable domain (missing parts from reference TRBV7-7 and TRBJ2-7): GAGVSQSPRYKVTKRGQDVTLRCDPISSHATLYWYQQALGQGPEFLTYFNYEAQPDKSGLPSDRFSAERPEGSISTLTIQRTEQRDSAMYRCASSPRLGQGYEQYFGPGTRLTVT.

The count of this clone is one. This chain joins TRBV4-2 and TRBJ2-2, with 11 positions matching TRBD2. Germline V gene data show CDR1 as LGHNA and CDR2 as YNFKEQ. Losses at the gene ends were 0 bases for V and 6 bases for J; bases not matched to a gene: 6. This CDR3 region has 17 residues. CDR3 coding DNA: TGTGCCAGCAGCCAAGATCTGGTAGCGGGGGGGCCCGGGGAGCTGTTTTTT. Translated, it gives CASSQDLVAGGPGELFF.

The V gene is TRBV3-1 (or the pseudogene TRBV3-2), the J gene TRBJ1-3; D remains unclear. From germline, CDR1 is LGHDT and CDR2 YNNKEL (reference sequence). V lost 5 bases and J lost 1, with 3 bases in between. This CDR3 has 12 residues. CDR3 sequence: CASSFSGNTIYF. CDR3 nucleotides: TGTGCCAGCAGCTTTTCTGGAAACACCATATATTTT.

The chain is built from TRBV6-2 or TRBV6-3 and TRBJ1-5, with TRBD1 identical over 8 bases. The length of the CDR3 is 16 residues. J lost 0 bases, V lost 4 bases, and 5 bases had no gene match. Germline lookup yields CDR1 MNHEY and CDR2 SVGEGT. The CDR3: CASSWDRRSSNQPQHF. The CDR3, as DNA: TGTGCCAGCAGTTGGGACAGGAGATCTAGCAATCAGCCCCAGCATTTT.

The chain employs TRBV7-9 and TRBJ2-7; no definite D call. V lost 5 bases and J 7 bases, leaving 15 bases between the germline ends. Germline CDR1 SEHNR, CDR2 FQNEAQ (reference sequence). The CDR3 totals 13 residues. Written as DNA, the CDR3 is TGTGCCAGCAGCCAGACCCAGAAGTGGGAGCAGTACTTC. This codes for CASSQTQKWEQYF.

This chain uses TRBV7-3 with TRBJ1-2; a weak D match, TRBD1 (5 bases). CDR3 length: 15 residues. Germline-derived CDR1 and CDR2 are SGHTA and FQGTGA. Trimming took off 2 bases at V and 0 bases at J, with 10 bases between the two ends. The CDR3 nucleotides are TGTGCCAGCAGCTTAGCGGCAGGGACTAACTATGGCTACACCTTC. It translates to CASSLAAGTNYGYTF.

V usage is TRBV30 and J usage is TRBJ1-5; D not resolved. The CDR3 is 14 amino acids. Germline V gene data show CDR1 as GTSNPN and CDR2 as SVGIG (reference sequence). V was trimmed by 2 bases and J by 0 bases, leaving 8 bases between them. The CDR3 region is CAWSSGYSNQPQHF. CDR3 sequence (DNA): TGTGCCTGGAGTTCAGGATATAGCAATCAGCCCCAGCATTTT.